The rows below give T cell receptor beta chains drawn from one sample of a study of OX40 agonist ivuxolimab in advanced cancers. Measured with immunoSEQ multiplex PCR; TCRdb has only the in-frame clones, and not every one. Among 71,000 or so clones, roughly 92% were seen once, and the ten largest hold roughly 6.7%. Source: CD4+ or CD8+ T cells sorted from blood, taken in a trial of the OX40 agonist ivuxolimab. These receptors were obtained from an adult with an advanced solid tumor such as melanoma, head and neck, liver or kidney cancer. The CDR3 runs from the conserved cysteine through the conserved F or W. D genes are given only for firm matches. Not all rows give a size; the values are once, few, many and, for expanded clones, a class.

clone size: once; D gene: .; J gene: TRBJ2-1; V gene: TRBV27; CDR3 DNA: TGTGCCAGCAGACCCGGGAGCTCCTACAATGAGCAGTTCTTC; CDR3 protein: CASRPGSSYNEQFF
clone size: .; D gene: .; J gene: TRBJ2-7; V gene: TRBV2; CDR3 DNA: TGTGCCGCCTCAGGACCCCCTCGGTACGAGCAGTACTTC; CDR3 protein: CAASGPPRYEQYF
clone size: .; D gene: .; J gene: TRBJ2-7; V gene: TRBV27; CDR3 DNA: TGTGCCAGCAGTTTAAAAGGGACAATCTCCTACGAGCAGTACTTC; CDR3 protein: CASSLKGTISYEQYF
clone size: .; D gene: .; J gene: TRBJ2-2; V gene: TRBV30; CDR3 DNA: TGTGCCTGGGAGGGCACCGGGGAGCTGTTTTTT; CDR3 protein: CAWEGTGELFF
clone size: .; D gene: .; J gene: TRBJ2-5; V gene: TRBV5-1; CDR3 DNA: TGCGCCAGCAGCTTTGGGGGCCGCCAAGAGACCCAGTACTTC; CDR3 protein: CASSFGGRQETQYF
clone size: once; D gene: .; J gene: TRBJ1-2; V gene: TRBV5-1; CDR3 DNA: TGCGCCAGCAGCTCAAACAGGATCTATGGCTACACCTTC; CDR3 protein: CASSSNRIYGYTF
clone size: .; D gene: TRBD1; J gene: TRBJ1-4; V gene: TRBV5-1; CDR3 DNA: TGCGCCAGCAGCTTAACAGGGGCGGGTGAAAAACTGTTTTTT; CDR3 protein: CASSLTGAGEKLFF
clone size: .; D gene: TRBD2; J gene: TRBJ2-1; V gene: TRBV27; CDR3 DNA: TGTGCCAGCAGTCTTAGCGGGAGCTCCTACAATGAGCAGTTCTTC; CDR3 protein: CASSLSGSSYNEQFF
clone size: .; D gene: .; J gene: TRBJ2-7; V gene: TRBV27; CDR3 DNA: TGTGCCAGCAGTTTTGGGGGCTACGAGCAGTACTTC; CDR3 protein: CASSFGGYEQYF
clone size: .; D gene: TRBD2; J gene: TRBJ2-3; V gene: TRBV5-6; CDR3 DNA: TGTGCCAGCATCTCACGGCGGGGGGGCTTCGTGGCAGATACGCAGTATTTT; CDR3 protein: CASISRRGGFVADTQYF
clone size: .; D gene: .; J gene: TRBJ2-7; V gene: TRBV19; CDR3 DNA: TGTGCCAGTAGTATAGGAATCGGGGCCTACGAGCAGTACTTC; CDR3 protein: CASSIGIGAYEQYF
clone size: .; D gene: TRBD2; J gene: TRBJ2-5; V gene: TRBV2; CDR3 DNA: TGTGCCAGCAGTGGCTCCGGGACTAGCGGGGGGGAGACCCAGTACTTC; CDR3 protein: CASSGSGTSGGETQYF
clone size: .; D gene: .; J gene: TRBJ2-7; V gene: TRBV19; CDR3 DNA: TGTGCCAGTAGCTTTGGACTGACGGGCCATTACGAGCAGTACTTC; CDR3 protein: CASSFGLTGHYEQYF
clone size: .; D gene: .; J gene: TRBJ2-5; V gene: TRBV10-2; CDR3 DNA: TGCGCCAGCAGTGAGTCCTATGACAGCCAAGAGACCCAGTACTTC; CDR3 protein: CASSESYDSQETQYF
clone size: .; D gene: .; J gene: TRBJ1-1; V gene: TRBV5-1; CDR3 DNA: TGCGCCAGCAGCTTCAGGTCAGGGAACACTGAAGCTTTCTTT; CDR3 protein: CASSFRSGNTEAFF
clone size: .; D gene: TRBD2; J gene: TRBJ2-2; V gene: TRBV6-6; CDR3 DNA: TGTGCCAGCGCCCTGCGGGAGTACGGCGGGGAGCTGTTTTTT; CDR3 protein: CASALREYGGELFF
clone size: .; D gene: .; J gene: TRBJ2-7; V gene: TRBV6-6; CDR3 DNA: TGTGCCAGCACGGCGAGGGACCACGAGCAGTACTTC; CDR3 protein: CASTARDHEQYF
clone size: .; D gene: .; J gene: TRBJ2-7; V gene: TRBV10-1; CDR3 DNA: TGCGCCAGCAGTGCCTTCCAGGGGACCTACGAGCAGTACTTC; CDR3 protein: CASSAFQGTYEQYF
clone size: .; D gene: .; J gene: TRBJ1-5; V gene: TRBV27; CDR3 DNA: TGTGCCAGCAGTTTTGCGAACAATCAGCCCCAGCATTTT; CDR3 protein: CASSFANNQPQHF
clone size: .; D gene: TRBD2; J gene: TRBJ2-7; V gene: TRBV12-5; CDR3 DNA: TGTGCTAGTGGCCGGGGGGTAACCTACGAGCAGTACTTC; CDR3 protein: CASGRGVTYEQYF
clone size: few; D gene: .; J gene: TRBJ1-3; V gene: TRBV9; CDR3 DNA: TGTGCCAGCAGCGTAGGGTCTGATGGGACTGGAAACACCATATATTTT; CDR3 protein: CASSVGSDGTGNTIYF
clone size: once; D gene: .; J gene: TRBJ2-2; V gene: TRBV27; CDR3 DNA: TGTGCCAGCGGTCTGGGGGGCACCGGGGAGCTGTTTTTT; CDR3 protein: CASGLGGTGELFF
clone size: .; D gene: .; J gene: TRBJ2-3; V gene: TRBV5-5; CDR3 DNA: TGTGCCAGCAGCGGCCGGGCAGGGTATAGCACAGATACGCAGTATTTT; CDR3 protein: CASSGRAGYSTDTQYF
clone size: .; D gene: .; J gene: TRBJ1-4; V gene: TRBV27; CDR3 DNA: TGTGCCAGCAGTTTACAGGGGAATGAAAAACTGTTTTTT; CDR3 protein: CASSLQGNEKLFF
clone size: .; D gene: TRBD2; J gene: TRBJ2-1; V gene: TRBV27; CDR3 DNA: TGTGCCAGCAGGTCGGGACTAGCAATCAATGAGCAGTTCTTC; CDR3 protein: CASRSGLAINEQFF
clone size: .; D gene: .; J gene: TRBJ1-2; V gene: TRBV27; CDR3 DNA: TGTGCCAGCAGTTTGTCGGTTGGCGGAGGCTATGGCTACACCTTC; CDR3 protein: CASSLSVGGGYGYTF
clone size: .; D gene: .; J gene: TRBJ2-5; V gene: TRBV9; CDR3 DNA: TGTGCCAGCAGCGTAGGAACACAGGTCTCACAAGAGACCCAGTACTTC; CDR3 protein: CASSVGTQVSQETQYF
clone size: .; D gene: .; J gene: TRBJ1-6; V gene: TRBV5-1; CDR3 DNA: TGCGCCAGCAGCTTGGACTCCTATAATTCACCCCTCCACTTT; CDR3 protein: CASSLDSYNSPLHF
clone size: .; D gene: TRBD2; J gene: TRBJ2-1; V gene: TRBV19; CDR3 DNA: TGTGCCAGTAGTATGACAGCGGGGTGGGGCAATGAGCAGTTCTTC; CDR3 protein: CASSMTAGWGNEQFF
clone size: once; D gene: .; J gene: TRBJ2-7; V gene: TRBV27; CDR3 DNA: TGTGCCAGCAGTTTAGGTAGCGCTCCCGCTAACGAGCAGTACTTC; CDR3 protein: CASSLGSAPANEQYF
clone size: .; D gene: .; J gene: TRBJ1-4; V gene: TRBV28; CDR3 DNA: TGTGCCAGCAGTCAACCAAGAACCAACCCGGGACGCCTGTTTTTT; CDR3 protein: CASSQPRTNPGRLFF
clone size: once; D gene: TRBD2; J gene: TRBJ2-7; V gene: TRBV5-1; CDR3 DNA: TGCGCCAGCAGCCCACCCCCGACTAGCGGGAGCGGTGAGCAGTACTTC; CDR3 protein: CASSPPPTSGSGEQYF
clone size: .; D gene: .; J gene: TRBJ2-7; V gene: TRBV11-3; CDR3 DNA: TGTGCCAGCAGCCAAGGGAGCTCCTACGAGCAGTACTTC; CDR3 protein: CASSQGSSYEQYF
clone size: .; D gene: TRBD1; J gene: TRBJ1-2; V gene: TRBV29-1; CDR3 DNA: TGCAGCGTCGGACTACTAGGGGGCAAGGGCTATGGCTACACCTTC; CDR3 protein: CSVGLLGGKGYGYTF
clone size: .; D gene: .; J gene: TRBJ2-6; V gene: TRBV4-3; CDR3 DNA: TGCGCCAGCAGCCAAGAAAACAGGGAATTATCTGGGGCCAACGTCCTGACTTTC; CDR3 protein: CASSQENRELSGANVLTF
clone size: .; D gene: TRBD2; J gene: TRBJ2-5; V gene: TRBV6-1; CDR3 DNA: TGTGCCAGCAGTGAAAAAGTGGGGCGGGGACTAGCGGGAGGTCAGGCTGAGACCCAGTACTTC; CDR3 protein: CASSEKVGRGLAGGQAETQYF
clone size: .; D gene: .; J gene: TRBJ2-7; V gene: TRBV29-1; CDR3 DNA: TGCAGCGTCGAGGGGGAATACGAGCAGTACTTC; CDR3 protein: CSVEGEYEQYF
clone size: .; D gene: TRBD2; J gene: TRBJ2-3; V gene: TRBV7-9; CDR3 DNA: TGTGCCAGCAGCTTAGGGGGGGGTGTCTCCCCAGATACGCAGTATTTT; CDR3 protein: CASSLGGGVSPDTQYF